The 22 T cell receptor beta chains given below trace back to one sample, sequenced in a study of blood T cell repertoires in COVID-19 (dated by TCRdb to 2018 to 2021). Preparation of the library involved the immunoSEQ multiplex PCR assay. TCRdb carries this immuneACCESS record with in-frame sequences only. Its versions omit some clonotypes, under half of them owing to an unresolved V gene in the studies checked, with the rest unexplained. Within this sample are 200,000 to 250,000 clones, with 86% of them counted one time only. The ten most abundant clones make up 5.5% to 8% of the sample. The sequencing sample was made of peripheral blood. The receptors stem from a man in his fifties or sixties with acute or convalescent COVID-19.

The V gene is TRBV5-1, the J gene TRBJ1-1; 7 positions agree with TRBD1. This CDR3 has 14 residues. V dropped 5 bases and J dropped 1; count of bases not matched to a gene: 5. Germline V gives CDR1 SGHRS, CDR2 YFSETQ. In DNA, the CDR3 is TGCGCCAGCAGACCTGCAGGGGGGAACACTGAAGCTTTCTTT. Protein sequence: CASRPAGGNTEAFF.

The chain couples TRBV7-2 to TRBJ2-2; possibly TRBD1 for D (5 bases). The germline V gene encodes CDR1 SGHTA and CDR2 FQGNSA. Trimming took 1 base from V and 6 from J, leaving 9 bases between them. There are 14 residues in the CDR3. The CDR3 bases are TGTGCCAGCAGCTTAGGTGGGGCCTCCGGGGAGCTGTTTTTT. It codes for CASSLGGASGELFF.

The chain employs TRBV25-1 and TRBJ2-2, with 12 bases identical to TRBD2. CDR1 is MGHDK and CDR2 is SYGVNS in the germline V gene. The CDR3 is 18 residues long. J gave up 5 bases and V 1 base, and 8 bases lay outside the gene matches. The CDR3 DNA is TGTGCCAGCAGTGAATCAACGCTAGCGGGAGGGGGGACCGGGGAGCTGTTTTTT. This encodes CASSESTLAGGGTGELFF.

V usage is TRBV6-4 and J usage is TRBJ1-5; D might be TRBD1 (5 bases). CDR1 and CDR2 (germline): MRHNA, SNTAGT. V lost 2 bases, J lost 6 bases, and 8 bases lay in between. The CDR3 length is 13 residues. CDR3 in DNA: TGTGCCAGCAGTGACAGGGGTGCTCAGCCCCAGCATTTT. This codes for CASSDRGAQPQHF.

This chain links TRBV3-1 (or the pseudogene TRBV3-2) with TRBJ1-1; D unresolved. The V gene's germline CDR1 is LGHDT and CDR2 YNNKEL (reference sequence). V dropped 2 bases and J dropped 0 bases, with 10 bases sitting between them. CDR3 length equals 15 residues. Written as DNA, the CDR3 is TGTGCCAGCAGCCAATCGAAGAGGATGAACACTGAAGCTTTCTTT. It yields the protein CASSQSKRMNTEAFF.

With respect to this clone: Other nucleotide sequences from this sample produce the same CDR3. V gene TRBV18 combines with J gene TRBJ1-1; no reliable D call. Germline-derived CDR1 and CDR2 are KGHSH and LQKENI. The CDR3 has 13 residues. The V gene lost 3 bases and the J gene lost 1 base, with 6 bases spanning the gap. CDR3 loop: CASSPDKNTEAFF. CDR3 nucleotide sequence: TGTGCCAGCTCACCCGACAAGAACACTGAAGCTTTCTTT.

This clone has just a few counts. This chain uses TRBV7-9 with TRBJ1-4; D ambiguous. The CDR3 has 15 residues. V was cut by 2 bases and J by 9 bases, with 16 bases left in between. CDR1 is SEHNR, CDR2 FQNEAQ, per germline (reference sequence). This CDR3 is CASSLSASGSKKLFF. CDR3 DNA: TGTGCCAGCAGCTTAAGCGCCTCGGGTTCCAAAAAACTGTTTTTT.

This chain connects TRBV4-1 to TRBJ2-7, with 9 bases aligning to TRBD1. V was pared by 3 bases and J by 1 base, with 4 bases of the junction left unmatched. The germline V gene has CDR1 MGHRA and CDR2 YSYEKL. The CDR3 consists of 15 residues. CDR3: CASSHGTGTSYEQYF. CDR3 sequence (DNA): TGCGCCAGCAGCCATGGGACAGGGACTTCCTACGAGCAGTACTTC.

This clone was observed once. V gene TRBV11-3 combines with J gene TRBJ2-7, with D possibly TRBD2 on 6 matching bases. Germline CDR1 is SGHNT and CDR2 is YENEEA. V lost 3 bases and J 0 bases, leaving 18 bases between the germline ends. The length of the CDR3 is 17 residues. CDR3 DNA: TGTGCCAGCAGCTTGCTGTCCGGGGGTGGGGGCTCCTACGAGCAGTACTTC. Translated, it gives CASSLLSGGGGSYEQYF.

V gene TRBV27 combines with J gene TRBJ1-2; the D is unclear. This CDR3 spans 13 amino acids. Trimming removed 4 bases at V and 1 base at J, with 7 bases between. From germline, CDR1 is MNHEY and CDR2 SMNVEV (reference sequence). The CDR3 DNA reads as TGTGCCAGCAGTTCGAGGGATAACTATGGCTACACCTTC. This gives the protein CASSSRDNYGYTF.

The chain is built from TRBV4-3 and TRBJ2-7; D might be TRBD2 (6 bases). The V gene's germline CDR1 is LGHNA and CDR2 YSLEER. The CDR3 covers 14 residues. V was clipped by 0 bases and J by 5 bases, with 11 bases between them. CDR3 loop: CASSQDTEGNEQYF. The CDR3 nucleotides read TGCGCCAGCAGCCAAGATACGGAGGGCAACGAGCAGTACTTC.

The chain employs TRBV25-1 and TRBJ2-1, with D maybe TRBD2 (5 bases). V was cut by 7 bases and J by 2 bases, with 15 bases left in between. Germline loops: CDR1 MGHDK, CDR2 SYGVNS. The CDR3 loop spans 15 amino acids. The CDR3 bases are TGTGCCAGCAACGTTCTTGGCGGGCCCTACAATGAGCAGTTCTTC. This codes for CASNVLGGPYNEQFF.

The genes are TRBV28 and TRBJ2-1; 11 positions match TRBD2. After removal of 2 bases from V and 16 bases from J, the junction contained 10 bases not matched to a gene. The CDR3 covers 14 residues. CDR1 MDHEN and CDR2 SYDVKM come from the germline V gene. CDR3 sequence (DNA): TGTGCCAGCAGTTTAAGTCTAGCGGGAGGCAGAAAATTCTTC. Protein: CASSLSLAGGRKFF.

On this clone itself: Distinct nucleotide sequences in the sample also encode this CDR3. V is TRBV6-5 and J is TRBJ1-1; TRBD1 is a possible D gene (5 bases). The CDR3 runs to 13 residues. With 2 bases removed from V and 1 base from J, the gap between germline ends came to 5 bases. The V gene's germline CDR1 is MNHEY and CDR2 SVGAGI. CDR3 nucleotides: TGTGCCAGCAGTTACGGACAGAACACTGAAGCTTTCTTT. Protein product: CASSYGQNTEAFF.

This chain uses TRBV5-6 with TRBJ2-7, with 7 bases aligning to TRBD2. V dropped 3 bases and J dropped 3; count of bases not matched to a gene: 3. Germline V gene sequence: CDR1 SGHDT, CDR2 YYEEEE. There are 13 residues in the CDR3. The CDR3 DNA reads TGTGCCAGCAGCTACGGGGGGAGCTACGAGCAGTACTTC. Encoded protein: CASSYGGSYEQYF.

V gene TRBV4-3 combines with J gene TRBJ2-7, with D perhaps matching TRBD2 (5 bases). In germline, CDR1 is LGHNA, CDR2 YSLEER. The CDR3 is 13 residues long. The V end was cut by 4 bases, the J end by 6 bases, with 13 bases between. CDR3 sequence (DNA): TGCGCCAGCAGCCTCGGGGTAGGCGGCGAGCAGTACTTC. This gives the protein CASSLGVGGEQYF.

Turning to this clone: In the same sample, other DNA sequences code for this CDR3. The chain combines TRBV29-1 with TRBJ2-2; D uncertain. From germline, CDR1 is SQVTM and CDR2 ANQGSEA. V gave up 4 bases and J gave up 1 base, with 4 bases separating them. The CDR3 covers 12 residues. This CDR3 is CSVGQNTGELFF. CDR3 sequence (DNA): TGCAGCGTTGGACAGAACACCGGGGAGCTGTTTTTT.

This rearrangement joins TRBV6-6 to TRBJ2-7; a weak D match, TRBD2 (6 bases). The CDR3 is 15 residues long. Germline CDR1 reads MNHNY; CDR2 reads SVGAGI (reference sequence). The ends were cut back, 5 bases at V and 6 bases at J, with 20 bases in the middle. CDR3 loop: CASSPWGRGIGEQYF. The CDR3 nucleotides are TGTGCCAGCAGTCCCTGGGGCCGGGGGATTGGCGAGCAGTACTTC.

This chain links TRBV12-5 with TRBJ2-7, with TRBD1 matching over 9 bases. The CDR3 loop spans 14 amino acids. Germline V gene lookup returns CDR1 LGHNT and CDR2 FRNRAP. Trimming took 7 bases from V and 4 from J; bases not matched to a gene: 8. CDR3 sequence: CASVPDRGPYEQYF. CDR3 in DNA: TGTGCTAGTGTCCCGGACAGGGGTCCTTACGAGCAGTACTTC.

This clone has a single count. CDR3 DNA sequence: TGTGCCAGCAGCTTTAGCGGGAGGGCGTACCAAGAGACCCAGTACTTC. Its protein is CASSFSGRAYQETQYF. This chain links TRBV7-2 with TRBJ2-5, with TRBD2 matching 11 bases. The CDR3 is 16 residues long. The V segment lost 3 bases and the J segment 0 bases; nucleotides outside the gene matches: 3. From germline, CDR1 is SGHTA and CDR2 FQGNSA.

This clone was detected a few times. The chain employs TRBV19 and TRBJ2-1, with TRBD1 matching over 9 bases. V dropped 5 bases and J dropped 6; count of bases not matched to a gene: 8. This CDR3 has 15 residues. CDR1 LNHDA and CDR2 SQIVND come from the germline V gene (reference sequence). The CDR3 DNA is TGTGCCAGTAGTCCACAGGGGGCGGGGAGCAATGAGCAGTTCTTC. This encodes CASSPQGAGSNEQFF.

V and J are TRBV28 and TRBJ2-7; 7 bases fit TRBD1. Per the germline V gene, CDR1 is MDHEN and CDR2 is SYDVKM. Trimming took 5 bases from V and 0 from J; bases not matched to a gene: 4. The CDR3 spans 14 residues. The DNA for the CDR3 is TGTGCCAGCAGTAGGGACAGAACCTCCTACGAGCAGTACTTC. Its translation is CASSRDRTSYEQYF.